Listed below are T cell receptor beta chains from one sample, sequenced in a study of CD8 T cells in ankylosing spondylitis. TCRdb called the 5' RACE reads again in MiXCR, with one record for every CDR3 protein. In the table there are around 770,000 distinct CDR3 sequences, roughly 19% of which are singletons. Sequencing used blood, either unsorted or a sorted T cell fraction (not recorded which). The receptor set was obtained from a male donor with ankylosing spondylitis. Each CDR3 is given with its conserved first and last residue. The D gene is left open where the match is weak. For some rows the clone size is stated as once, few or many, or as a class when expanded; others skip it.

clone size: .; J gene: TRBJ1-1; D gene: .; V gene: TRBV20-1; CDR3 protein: CSARIREAEALF; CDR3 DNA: TGCAGTGCTCGTATAAGGGAAGCTGAAGCTCTCTTT
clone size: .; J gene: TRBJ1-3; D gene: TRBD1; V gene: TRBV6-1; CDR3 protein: CASSDRQGLGNTIYF; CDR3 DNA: TGTGCCAGCAGTGACCGACAGGGCCTCGGAAACACCATATATTTT
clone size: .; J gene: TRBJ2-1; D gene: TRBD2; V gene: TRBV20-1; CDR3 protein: CSAKTSGGPSEQFF; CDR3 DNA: TGCAGTGCTAAGACTAGCGGGGGCCCCAGTGAGCAGTTCTTC
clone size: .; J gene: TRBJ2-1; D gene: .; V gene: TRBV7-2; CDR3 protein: CASSPLAGREQFF; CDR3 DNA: TGTGCCAGCAGCCCCCTCGCGGGCCGCGAGCAGTTCTTC
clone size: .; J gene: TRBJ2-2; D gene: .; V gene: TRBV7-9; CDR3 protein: CASIPAGRASNTGELFF; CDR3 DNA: TGTGCCAGCATCCCTGCGGGGAGAGCCTCGAACACCGGGGAGCTGTTTTTT
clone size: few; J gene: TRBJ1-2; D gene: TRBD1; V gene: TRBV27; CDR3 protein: CASSSIATTGLYGYTF; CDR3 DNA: TGTGCCAGCAGTTCCATCGCCACGACAGGGCTCTATGGCTACACCTTC
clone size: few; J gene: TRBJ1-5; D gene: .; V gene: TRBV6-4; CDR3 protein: CASSEEMDGQPQHF; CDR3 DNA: TGTGCCAGCAGTGAAGAAATGGACGGTCAGCCCCAGCATTTT
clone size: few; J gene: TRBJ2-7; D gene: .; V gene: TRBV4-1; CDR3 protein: CASSQDSFKAGHPTDDYEQYF; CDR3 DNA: TGCGCCAGCAGCCAAGATTCGTTTAAGGCGGGACATCCCACAGATGACTACGAGCAGTACTTC
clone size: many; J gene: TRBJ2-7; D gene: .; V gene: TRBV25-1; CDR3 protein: CASSDPSYEQYF; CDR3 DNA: TGTGCCAGCAGTGATCCCTCCTACGAGCAGTACTTC
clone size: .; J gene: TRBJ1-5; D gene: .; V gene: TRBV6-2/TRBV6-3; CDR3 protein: CASSKDNLGNQPQHF; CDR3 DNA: TGTGCCAGCAGTAAGGACAATCTCGGCAATCAGCCCCAGCATTTT
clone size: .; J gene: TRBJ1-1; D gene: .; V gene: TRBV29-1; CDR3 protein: CSARSTEAFF; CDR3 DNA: TGCAGCGCCCGGAGCACTGAAGCTTTCTTT
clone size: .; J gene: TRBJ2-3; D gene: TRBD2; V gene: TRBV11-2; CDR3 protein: CASSLVSSGGRSTDTQYF; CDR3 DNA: TGTGCCAGCAGCTTAGTAAGTAGCGGGGGCCGGAGCACAGATACGCAGTATTTT
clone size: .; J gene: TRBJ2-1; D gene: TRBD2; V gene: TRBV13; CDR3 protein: CASSVRTSGRAGEQFF; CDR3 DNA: TGTGCCAGCAGCGTCCGGACTAGCGGGAGGGCCGGGGAGCAGTTCTTC
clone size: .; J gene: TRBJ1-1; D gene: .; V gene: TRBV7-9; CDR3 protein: CASSLTGYPEAFF; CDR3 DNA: TGTGCCAGCAGCTTAACAGGGTATCCTGAAGCTTTCTTT
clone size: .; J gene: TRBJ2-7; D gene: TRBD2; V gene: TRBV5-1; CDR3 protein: CASSNPSGRYEQYF; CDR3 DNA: TGCGCCAGCAGCAACCCTAGCGGAAGATACGAGCAGTACTTC
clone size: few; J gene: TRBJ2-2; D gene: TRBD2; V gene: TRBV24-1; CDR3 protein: CATSDTGLAANTGELFF; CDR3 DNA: TGTGCCACCAGTGACACGGGACTAGCGGCGAACACCGGGGAGCTGTTTTTT
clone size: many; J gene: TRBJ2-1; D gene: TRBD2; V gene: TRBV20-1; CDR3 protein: CSARDRRREGLNEQFF; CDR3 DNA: TGCAGTGCTAGAGATCGTAGGCGGGAGGGCCTCAATGAGCAGTTCTTC
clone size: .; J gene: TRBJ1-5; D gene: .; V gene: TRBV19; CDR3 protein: CASSIQADLGNQPQHF; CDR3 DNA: TGTGCCAGTAGTATTCAAGCAGACCTCGGCAATCAGCCCCAGCATTTT
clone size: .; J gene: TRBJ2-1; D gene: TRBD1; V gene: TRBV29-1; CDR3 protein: CSVALDRASYNEQFF; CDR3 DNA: TGCAGCGTAGCCTTGGACAGGGCCTCCTACAATGAGCAGTTCTTC
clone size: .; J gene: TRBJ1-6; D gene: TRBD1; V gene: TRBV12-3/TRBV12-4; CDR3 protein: CASSPGTGANSPLHF; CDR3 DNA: TGTGCCAGCAGCCCCGGGACAGGAGCGAATTCACCCCTCCACTTT
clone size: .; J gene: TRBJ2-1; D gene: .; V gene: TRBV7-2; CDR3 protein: CASSSGGTHYNEQFF; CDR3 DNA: TGTGCCAGCAGCTCCGGGGGCACCCACTACAATGAGCAGTTCTTC
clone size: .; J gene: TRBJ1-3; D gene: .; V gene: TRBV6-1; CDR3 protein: CASRYAGSGNTIYF; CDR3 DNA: TGTGCCAGCCGCTATGCAGGGTCTGGAAACACCATATATTTT
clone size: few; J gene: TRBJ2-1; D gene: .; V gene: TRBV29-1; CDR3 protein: CSVDGGQNEQFF; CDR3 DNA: TGCAGCGTTGACGGGGGTCAAAATGAGCAGTTCTTC
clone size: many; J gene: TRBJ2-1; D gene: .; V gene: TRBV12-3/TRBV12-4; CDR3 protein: CASSPERVEDEQFF; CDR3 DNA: TGTGCCAGCAGCCCCGAGAGGGTCGAAGATGAGCAGTTCTTC
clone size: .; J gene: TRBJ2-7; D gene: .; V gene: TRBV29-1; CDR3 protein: CSVEGPLPYEQYF; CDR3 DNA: TGCAGCGTTGAAGGACCTCTACCCTACGAGCAGTACTTC
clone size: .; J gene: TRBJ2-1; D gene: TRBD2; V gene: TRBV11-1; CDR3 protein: CASSPRTSGKTSYNEQFF; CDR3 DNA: TGTGCCAGCAGCCCCCGGACTAGCGGCAAAACCTCCTACAATGAGCAGTTCTTC
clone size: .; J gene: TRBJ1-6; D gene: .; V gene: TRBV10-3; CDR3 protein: CAIRDNSPLHF; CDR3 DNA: TGTGCCATCCGAGACAATTCACCCCTCCACTTT
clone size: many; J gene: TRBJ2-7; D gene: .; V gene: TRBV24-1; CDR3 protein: CATSDFVDRRIGSYEQYF; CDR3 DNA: TGTGCCACCAGTGATTTTGTGGACCGAAGGATCGGTAGCTACGAGCAGTACTTC
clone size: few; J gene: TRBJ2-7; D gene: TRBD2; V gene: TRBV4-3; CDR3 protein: CASSQWRLTSGLSYEQYF; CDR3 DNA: TGCGCCAGCAGCCAGTGGAGACTTACTAGCGGGTTGTCCTACGAGCAGTACTTC
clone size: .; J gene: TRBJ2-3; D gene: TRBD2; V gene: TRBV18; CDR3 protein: CASSPPMLAGADTQYF; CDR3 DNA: TGTGCCAGCTCACCACCGATGCTAGCGGGAGCAGATACGCAGTATTTT
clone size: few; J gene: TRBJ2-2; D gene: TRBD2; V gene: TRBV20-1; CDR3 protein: CSARKSGKATGELFF; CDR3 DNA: TGCAGTGCTAGAAAGAGCGGGAAAGCCACCGGGGAGCTGTTTTTT
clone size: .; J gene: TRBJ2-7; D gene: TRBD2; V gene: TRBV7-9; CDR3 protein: CASSLASGRNYEQYF; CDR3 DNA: TGTGCCAGCAGCTTAGCTAGCGGGAGAAACTACGAGCAGTACTTC
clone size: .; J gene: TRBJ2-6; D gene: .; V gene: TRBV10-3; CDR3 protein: CATARSGANVLTF; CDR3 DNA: TGTGCCACCGCAAGGTCTGGGGCCAACGTCCTGACTTTC
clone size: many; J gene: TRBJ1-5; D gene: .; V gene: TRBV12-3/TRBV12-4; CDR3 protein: CASLQSSGISNQPQHF; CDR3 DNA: TGTGCCAGCCTTCAGTCATCCGGTATTAGCAATCAGCCCCAGCATTTT
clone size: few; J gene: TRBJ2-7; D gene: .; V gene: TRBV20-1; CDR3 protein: CSARARGGGTYEQYF; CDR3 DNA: TGCAGTGCTAGAGCCCGGGGAGGGGGCACCTACGAGCAGTACTTC
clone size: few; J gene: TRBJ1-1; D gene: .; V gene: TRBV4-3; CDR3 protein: CASSQSGYYTEAFF; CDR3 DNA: TGCGCCAGCAGCCAATCAGGGTACTACACTGAAGCTTTCTTT
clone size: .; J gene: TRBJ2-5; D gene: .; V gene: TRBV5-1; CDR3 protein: CASSLTSWGGETQYF; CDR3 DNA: TGCGCCAGCAGCCTAACAAGCTGGGGCGGAGAGACCCAGTACTTC
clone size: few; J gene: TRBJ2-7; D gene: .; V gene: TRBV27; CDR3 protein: CASSPTEPSYEQYF; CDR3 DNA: TGTGCCAGCAGTCCGACCGAACCTTCCTACGAGCAGTACTTC
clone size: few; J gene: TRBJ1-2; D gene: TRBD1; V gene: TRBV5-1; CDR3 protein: CASRQGAIGYTF; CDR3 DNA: TGCGCCAGTCGACAGGGGGCAATTGGCTACACCTTC
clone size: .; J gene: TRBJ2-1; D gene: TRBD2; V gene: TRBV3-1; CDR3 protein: CASSPRGSGGEQFF; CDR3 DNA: TGTGCCAGCAGCCCCCGTGGTAGCGGGGGTGAGCAGTTCTTC
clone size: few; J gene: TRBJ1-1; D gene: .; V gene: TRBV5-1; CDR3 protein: CASSLRTPNTEAFF; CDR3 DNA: TGCGCCAGCAGCTTGCGGACACCGAACACTGAAGCTTTCTTT
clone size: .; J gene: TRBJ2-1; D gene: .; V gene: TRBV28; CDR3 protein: CASSSLTESYNEQFF; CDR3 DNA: TGTGCCAGCAGTTCCCTCACGGAGTCATACAATGAGCAGTTCTTC
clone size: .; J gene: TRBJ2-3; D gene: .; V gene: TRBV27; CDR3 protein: CASSLYLASTDTQYF; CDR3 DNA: TGTGCCAGCAGTTTATACCTCGCTAGCACAGATACGCAGTATTTT
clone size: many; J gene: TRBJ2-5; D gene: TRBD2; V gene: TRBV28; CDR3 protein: CASSLLAGLFETQYF; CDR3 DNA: TGTGCCAGCAGTTTACTAGCGGGATTATTTGAGACCCAGTACTTC
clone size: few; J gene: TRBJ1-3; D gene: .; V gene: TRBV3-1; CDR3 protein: CASSQPNGDTIYF; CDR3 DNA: TGTGCCAGCAGCCAACCAAACGGGGACACCATATATTTT
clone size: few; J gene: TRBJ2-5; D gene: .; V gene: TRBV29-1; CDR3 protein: CSVERGETQYF; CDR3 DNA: TGCAGCGTTGAAAGAGGAGAGACCCAGTACTTC
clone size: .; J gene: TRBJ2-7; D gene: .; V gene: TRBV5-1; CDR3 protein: CASSQEQGSYEQYF; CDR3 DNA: TGCGCCAGCAGCCAAGAACAGGGCTCCTACGAGCAGTACTTC
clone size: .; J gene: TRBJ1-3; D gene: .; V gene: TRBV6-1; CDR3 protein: CASSESGSGNTIYF; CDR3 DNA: TGTGCCAGCAGTGAAAGCGGCTCTGGAAACACCATATATTTT
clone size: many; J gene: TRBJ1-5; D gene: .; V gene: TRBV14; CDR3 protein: CASSHSNQPQHF; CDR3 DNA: TGTGCCAGCAGCCATAGCAATCAGCCCCAGCATTTT
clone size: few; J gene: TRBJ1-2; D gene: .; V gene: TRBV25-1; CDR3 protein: CASSEGPGYTF; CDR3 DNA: TGTGCCAGCAGTGAGGGGCCCGGCTACACCTTC
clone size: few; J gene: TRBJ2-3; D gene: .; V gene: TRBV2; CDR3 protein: CASSDRSSADTQYF; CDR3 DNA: TGTGCCAGCAGCGACCGGAGCTCTGCAGATACGCAGTATTTT
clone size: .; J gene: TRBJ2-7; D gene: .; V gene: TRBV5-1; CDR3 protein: CASSSESQKAEQYF; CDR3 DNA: TGCGCCAGCAGCTCCGAGAGTCAAAAGGCCGAGCAGTACTTC
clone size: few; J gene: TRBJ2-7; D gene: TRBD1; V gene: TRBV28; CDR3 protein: CASSPAETGTYEQYF; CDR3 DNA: TGTGCCAGCAGTCCCGCCGAGACAGGGACCTACGAGCAGTACTTC
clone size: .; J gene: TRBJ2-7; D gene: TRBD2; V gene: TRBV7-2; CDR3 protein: CASSLGSGTRSEQYF; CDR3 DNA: TGTGCCAGCAGCTTAGGGTCCGGGACTAGAAGCGAGCAGTACTTC
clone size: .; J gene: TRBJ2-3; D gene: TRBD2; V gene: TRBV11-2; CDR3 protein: CASSGTSRDTQYF; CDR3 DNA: TGTGCCAGCAGCGGGACTAGCAGGGATACGCAGTATTTT
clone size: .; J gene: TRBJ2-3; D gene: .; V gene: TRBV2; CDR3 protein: CATSPGGYTQYF; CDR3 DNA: TGTGCCACCTCCCCCGGGGGATATACGCAGTATTTT